The clone carrying this T cell receptor (beta chain) was found many times. Its specificity is not known. The sample is drawn from a study of T cells in Graves' hyperthyroidism and ophthalmopathy. Absent ophthalmopathy progression within 18 months defined stable Graves' hyperthyroidism. Amplification of TCR beta CDR3 regions was performed using RNA transcripts as template. The HTBI primer set drove a first-round RT-PCR of the TCR CDR3. TCRdb passed the multiplex PCR reads through MiXCR, listing each CDR3 protein once. The sample yields around 180,000 distinct CDR3 sequences, 15% to 20% seen once. The CDR3 is 17 residues long. From germline, CDR1 is SEHNR and CDR2 FQNEAQ (reference sequence). V was shortened by 7 bases and J by 5 bases, with 23 bases between the two germline ends. Study-wide results and caveats: A 13 V-J model separated ophthalmopathy from stable hyperthyroidism. A median approximately 6.5 months before onset, the model predicted ophthalmopathy.

The sample consisted of blood. This chain joins TRBV7-9 and TRBJ2-2; D may be TRBD1 or TRBD2 (5 bases each). The TCR sequence derives from a woman aged 45-60 years with Graves' hyperthyroidism. The CDR3 here is CASTRDGGSLKTGELFF. CDR3 nucleotides: TGTGCCAGCACCAGGGACGGAGGAAGTCTAAAGACCGGGGAGCTGTTTTTT.